This entry concerns a single T cell receptor (beta chain). In the authors' methods: Scientists estimated how many nucleated cells there were by amplifying reference gene primers. Measured with immunoSEQ multiplex PCR; TCRdb has only the in-frame clones, and not every one. V, J and clone size reflect that table, while D and trimming were determined from the DNA. The data show roughly 260,000 clones, about 91% seen once. The sample comes from a study of blood T cell repertoires in COVID-19. Study details: There were acute and convalescent COVID-19 samples, and they came from the United States, Italy and Spain. T cells, B-cell-depleted T cells, or PBMCs supplied cDNA or gDNA.

This CDR3 region has 16 residues. Trimming took 2 bases from V and 7 from J; bases not matched to a gene: 8. Germline CDR1 is MRHNA and CDR2 is SNTAGT. The rearrangement joins TRBV6-4 to TRBJ2-1; 10 nucleotides agree with TRBD2. Material for sequencing was peripheral blood. This TCR was recovered from a young adult with COVID-19, enrolled during active disease. CDR3 sequence: CASSDNPSGSGNEQFF. The CDR3, as DNA: TGTGCCAGCAGTGACAACCCTAGCGGGAGTGGGAATGAGCAGTTCTTC.